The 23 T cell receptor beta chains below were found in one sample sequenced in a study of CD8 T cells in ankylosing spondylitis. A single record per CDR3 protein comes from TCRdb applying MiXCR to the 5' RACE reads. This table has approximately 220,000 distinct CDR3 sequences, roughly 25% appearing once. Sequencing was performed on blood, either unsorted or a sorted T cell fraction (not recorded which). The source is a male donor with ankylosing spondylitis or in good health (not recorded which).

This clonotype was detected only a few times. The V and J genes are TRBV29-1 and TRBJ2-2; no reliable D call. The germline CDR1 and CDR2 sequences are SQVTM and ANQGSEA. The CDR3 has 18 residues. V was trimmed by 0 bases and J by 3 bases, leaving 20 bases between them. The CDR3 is CSVEDDKYGSFHTGELFF. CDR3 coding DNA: TGCAGCGTTGAAGATGACAAGTACGGCTCCTTCCACACCGGGGAGCTGTTTTTT.

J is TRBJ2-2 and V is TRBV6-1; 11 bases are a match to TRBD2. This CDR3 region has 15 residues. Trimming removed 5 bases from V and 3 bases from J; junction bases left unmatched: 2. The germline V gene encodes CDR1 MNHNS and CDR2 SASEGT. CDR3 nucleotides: TGTGCCAGCAGTCGACTAGCGGGACACACCGGGGAGCTGTTTTTT. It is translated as CASSRLAGHTGELFF.

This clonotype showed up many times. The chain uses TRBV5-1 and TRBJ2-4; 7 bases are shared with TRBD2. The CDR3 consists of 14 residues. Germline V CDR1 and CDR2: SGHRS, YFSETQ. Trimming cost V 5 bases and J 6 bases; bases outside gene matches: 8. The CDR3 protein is CASRASGGGNIQYF. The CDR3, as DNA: TGCGCCAGCAGGGCTAGCGGCGGAGGAAACATTCAGTACTTC.

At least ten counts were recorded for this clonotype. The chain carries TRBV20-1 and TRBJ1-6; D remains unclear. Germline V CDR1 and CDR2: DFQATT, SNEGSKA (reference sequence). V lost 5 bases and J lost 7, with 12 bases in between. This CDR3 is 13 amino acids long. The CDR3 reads CSAGGPGNSPLHF. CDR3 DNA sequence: TGCAGTGCTGGTGGACCGGGGAATTCACCCCTCCACTTT.

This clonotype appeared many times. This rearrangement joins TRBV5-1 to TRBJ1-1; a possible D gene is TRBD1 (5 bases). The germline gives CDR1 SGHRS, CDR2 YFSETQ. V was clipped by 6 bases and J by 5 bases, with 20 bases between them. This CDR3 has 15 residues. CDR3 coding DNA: TGCGCCAGCACCCCGGGCCACCGGGACCCGACTGAAGCTTTCTTT. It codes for CASTPGHRDPTEAFF.

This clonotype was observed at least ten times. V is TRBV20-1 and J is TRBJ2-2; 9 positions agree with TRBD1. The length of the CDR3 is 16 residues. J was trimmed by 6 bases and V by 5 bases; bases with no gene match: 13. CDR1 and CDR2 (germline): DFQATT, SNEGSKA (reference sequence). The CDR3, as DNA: TGCAGTGCTCACCGCCGGACAGGGGTAAACGCCGGGGAGCTGTTTTTT. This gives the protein CSAHRRTGVNAGELFF.

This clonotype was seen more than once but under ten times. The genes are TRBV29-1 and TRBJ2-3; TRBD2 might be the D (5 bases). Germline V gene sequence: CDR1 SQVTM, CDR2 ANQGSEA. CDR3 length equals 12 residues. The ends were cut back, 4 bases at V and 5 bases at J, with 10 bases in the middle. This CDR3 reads CSVGERRDTQYF. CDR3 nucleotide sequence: TGCAGCGTTGGGGAGAGGAGAGATACGCAGTATTTT.

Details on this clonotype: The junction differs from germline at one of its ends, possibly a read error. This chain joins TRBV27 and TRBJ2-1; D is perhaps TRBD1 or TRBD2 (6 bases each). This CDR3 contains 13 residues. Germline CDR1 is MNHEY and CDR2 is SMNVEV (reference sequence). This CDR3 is CASSLPPRGELIF. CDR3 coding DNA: TGTGCCAGCAGTTTACCTCCAAGGGGGGAATTGATCTTC.

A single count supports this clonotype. CDR3 DNA: TGTGCCAGCAGCCAAGGTACGGCGAATGGCTACACCTTC. The encoded protein is CASSQGTANGYTF. V usage is TRBV3-1 and J usage is TRBJ1-2; D is uncertain. Germline CDR1 is LGHDT and CDR2 is YNNKEL (reference sequence). There are 13 residues in the CDR3. The V gene lost 1 base and the J gene lost 6 bases, with 9 bases spanning the gap.

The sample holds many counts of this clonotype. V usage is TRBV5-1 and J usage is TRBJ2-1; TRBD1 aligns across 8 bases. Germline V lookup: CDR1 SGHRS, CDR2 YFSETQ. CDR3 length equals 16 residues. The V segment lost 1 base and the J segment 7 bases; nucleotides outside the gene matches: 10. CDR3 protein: CASSLNPGGNGNEQFF. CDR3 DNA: TGCGCCAGCAGCTTGAACCCAGGGGGCAATGGGAATGAGCAGTTCTTC.

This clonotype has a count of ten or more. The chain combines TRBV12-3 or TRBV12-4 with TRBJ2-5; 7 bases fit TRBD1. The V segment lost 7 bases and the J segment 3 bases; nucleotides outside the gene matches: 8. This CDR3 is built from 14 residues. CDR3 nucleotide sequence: TGTGCCAGCACCGCGAGACAGGGAAAAGAGACCCAGTACTTC. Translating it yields CASTARQGKETQYF.

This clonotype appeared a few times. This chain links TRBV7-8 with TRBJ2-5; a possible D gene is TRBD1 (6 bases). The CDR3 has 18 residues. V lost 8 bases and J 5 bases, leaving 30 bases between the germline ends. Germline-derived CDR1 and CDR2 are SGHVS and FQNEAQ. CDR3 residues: CASLRVASNVAGVETQYF. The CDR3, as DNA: TGTGCCAGCCTGCGGGTGGCGTCGAACGTCGCAGGGGTTGAGACCCAGTACTTC.

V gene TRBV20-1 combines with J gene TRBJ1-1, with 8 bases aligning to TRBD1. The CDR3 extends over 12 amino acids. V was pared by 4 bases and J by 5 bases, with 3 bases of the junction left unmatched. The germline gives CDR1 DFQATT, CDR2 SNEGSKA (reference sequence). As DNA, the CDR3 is TGCAGTGCTAACAGGGGGAGTACTGAAGCTTTCTTT. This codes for CSANRGSTEAFF.

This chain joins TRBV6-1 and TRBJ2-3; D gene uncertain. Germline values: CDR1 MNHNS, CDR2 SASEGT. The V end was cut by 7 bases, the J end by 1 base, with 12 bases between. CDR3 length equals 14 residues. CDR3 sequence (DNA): TGTGCCAGCACCTTACGTGGGGGCACAGATACGCAGTATTTT. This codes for CASTLRGGTDTQYF.

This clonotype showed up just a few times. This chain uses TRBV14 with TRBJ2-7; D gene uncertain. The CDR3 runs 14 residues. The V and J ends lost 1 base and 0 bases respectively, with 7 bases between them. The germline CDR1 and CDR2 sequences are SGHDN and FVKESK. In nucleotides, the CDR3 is TGTGCCAGCAGCCAAGGGTTGCCCTCCTACGAGCAGTACTTC. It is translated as CASSQGLPSYEQYF.

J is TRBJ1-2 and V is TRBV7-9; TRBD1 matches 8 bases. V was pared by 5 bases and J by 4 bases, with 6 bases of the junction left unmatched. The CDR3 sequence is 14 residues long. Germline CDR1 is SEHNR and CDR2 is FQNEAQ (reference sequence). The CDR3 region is CASSPGQASYGYTF. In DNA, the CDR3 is TGTGCCAGCAGCCCGGGACAGGCCAGCTATGGCTACACCTTC. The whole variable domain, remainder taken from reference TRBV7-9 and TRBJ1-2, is DTGVSQNPRHKITKRGQNVTFRCDPISEHNRLYWYRQTLGQGPEFLTYFQNEAQLEKSRLLSDRFSAERPKGSFSTLEIQRTEQGDSAMYLCASSPGQASYGYTFGSGTRLTVV.

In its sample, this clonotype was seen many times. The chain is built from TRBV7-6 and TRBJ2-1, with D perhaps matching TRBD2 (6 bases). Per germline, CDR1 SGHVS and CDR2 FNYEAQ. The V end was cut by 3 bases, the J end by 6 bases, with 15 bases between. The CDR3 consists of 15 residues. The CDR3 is CASSFGWEAGNEQFF. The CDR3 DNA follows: TGTGCCAGCAGCTTTGGGTGGGAGGCTGGCAATGAGCAGTTCTTC. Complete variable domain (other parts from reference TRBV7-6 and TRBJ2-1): GAGVSQSPRYKVTKRGQDVALRCDPISGHVSLYWYRQALGQGPEFLTYFNYEAQQDKSGLPNDRFSAERPEGSISTLTIQRTEQRDSAMYRCASSFGWEAGNEQFFGPGTRLTVL.

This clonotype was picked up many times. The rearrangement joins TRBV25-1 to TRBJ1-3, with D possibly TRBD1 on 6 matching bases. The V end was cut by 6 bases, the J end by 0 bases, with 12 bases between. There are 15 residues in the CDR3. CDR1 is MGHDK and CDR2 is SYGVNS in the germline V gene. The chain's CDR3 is CASSGQSTSGNTIYF. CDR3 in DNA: TGTGCCAGCAGCGGACAGTCTACCTCTGGAAACACCATATATTTT.

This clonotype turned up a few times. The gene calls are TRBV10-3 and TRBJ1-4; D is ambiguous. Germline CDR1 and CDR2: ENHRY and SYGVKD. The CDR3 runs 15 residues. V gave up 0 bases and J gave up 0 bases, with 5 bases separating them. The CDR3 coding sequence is TGTGCCATCAGTGAGTCGGGTTCAACTAATGAAAAACTGTTTTTT. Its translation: CAISESGSTNEKLFF.

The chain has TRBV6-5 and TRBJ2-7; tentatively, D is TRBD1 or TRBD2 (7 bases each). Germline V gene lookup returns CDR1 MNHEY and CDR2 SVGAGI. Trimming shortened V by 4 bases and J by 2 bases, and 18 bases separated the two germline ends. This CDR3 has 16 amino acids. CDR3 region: CASSWEGAGTPYEQYF. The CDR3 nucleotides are TGTGCCAGCAGTTGGGAGGGGGCGGGGACCCCCTACGAGCAGTACTTC.

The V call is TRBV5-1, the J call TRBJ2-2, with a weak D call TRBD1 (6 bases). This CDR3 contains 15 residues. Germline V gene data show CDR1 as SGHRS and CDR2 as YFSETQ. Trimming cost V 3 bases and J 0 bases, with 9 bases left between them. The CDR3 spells CASSYGTTNTGELFF. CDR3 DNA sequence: TGCGCCAGCAGCTACGGGACAACGAACACCGGGGAGCTGTTTTTT.

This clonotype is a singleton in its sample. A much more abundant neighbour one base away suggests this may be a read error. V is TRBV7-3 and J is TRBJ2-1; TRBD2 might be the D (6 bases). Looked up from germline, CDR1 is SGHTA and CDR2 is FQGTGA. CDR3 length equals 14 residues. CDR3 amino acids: CSSSLGGSDNEQFF. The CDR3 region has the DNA TGTTCCAGCAGCTTAGGAGGGAGCGACAATGAGCAGTTCTTC.

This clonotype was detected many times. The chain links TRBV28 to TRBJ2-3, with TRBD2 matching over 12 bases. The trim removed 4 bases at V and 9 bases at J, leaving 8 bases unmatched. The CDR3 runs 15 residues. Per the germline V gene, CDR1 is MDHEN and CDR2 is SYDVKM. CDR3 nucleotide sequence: TGTGCCAGCAGTTCCCTAGCGGGAGGGCCACCGACGCAGTATTTT. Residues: CASSSLAGGPPTQYF.